One and the same sample provided the 31 T cell receptor beta chains below, sequenced in a study of shared clonotypes between healthy human individuals. Sequencing used immunoSEQ multiplex PCR; TCRdb keeps in-frame clones, though not all of them. Among more than 2,000,000 clones, roughly nine tenths were seen once, and the ten largest hold 0.14%. The sample consisted of naive CD4+ T cells sorted from blood. Stated subset: CD45RA+ positively selected. Source of these receptors: a man aged 18 to 29 in good health.

The V gene is TRBV30, the J gene TRBJ2-5, with TRBD1 identical over 7 bases. Germline CDR1 and CDR2: GTSNPN and SVGIG (reference sequence). The CDR3 has 14 residues. V was clipped by 1 base and J by 4 bases; unmatched bases: 6. This chain's CDR3 is CAWSAGQVRETQYF. CDR3 sequence (DNA): TGTGCCTGGAGTGCCGGACAGGTTAGAGAGACCCAGTACTTC.

The V gene is TRBV18, the J gene TRBJ1-4; 11 bases align to TRBD1. This CDR3 comprises 16 residues. Germline CDR1 KGHSH, CDR2 LQKENI. V trimming: 3 bases; J trimming: 12 bases; junction bases outside the gene matches: 12. CDR3 nucleotide sequence: TGTGCCAGCTCACCGCTCCAACCGGGACAGGGGGTACAACTGTTTTTT. Residues: CASSPLQPGQGVQLFF.

This clone occurred once. The chain couples TRBV11-3 to TRBJ1-6, with D possibly TRBD1 on 5 matching bases. Germline CDR1 and CDR2: SGHNT and YENEEA. Deletions cut 5 bases from V and 10 bases from J, with 18 bases between. The length of the CDR3 is 15 residues. The CDR3 region is CASSQDSGVWSPLHF. As DNA, the CDR3 is TGTGCCAGCAGCCAAGACAGTGGTGTATGGTCACCCCTCCACTTT.

V and J are TRBV27 and TRBJ1-2, with a possible D match to TRBD1 (5 bases). This CDR3 contains 13 residues. Germline V CDR1 and CDR2: MNHEY, SMNVEV (reference sequence). V lost 6 bases and J lost 8, with 16 bases in between. The CDR3: CASRGNGGEGYTF. The CDR3 region has the DNA TGTGCCAGCAGGGGGAACGGAGGGGAAGGCTACACCTTC.

The genes are TRBV28 and TRBJ2-1; D assignment may be TRBD1 or TRBD2 (6 bases each). This CDR3 contains 14 residues. Trimming pared 8 bases from V and 1 base from J, leaving 12 bases between. CDR1 is MDHEN and CDR2 is SYDVKM in the germline V gene. The CDR3 coding sequence is TGTGCCAGCTTAACGGGGGCGTCCTACAATGAGCAGTTCTTC. As protein: CASLTGASYNEQFF.

The chain carries TRBV30 and TRBJ1-1, with a tentative D call TRBD1 (6 bases). Germline values: CDR1 GTSNPN, CDR2 SVGIG (reference sequence). The V gene lost 0 bases and the J gene lost 8 bases, with 10 bases spanning the gap. The CDR3 is made up of 12 amino acids. CDR3 in DNA: TGTGCCTGGAGTGTAAGGGGACACGAAGCTTTCTTT. It yields the protein CAWSVRGHEAFF. Variable domain in full (rest from reference TRBV30 and TRBJ1-1): SQTIHQWPATLVQPVGSPLSLECTVEGTSNPNLYWYRQAAGRGLQLLFYSVGIGQISSEVPQNLSASRPQDRQFILSSKKLLLSDSGFYLCAWSVRGHEAFFGQGTRLTVV.

The chain links TRBV5-4 to TRBJ2-1, with 7 bases aligning to TRBD2. Germline loops: CDR1 SGHNT, CDR2 YYREEE (reference sequence). The CDR3 loop spans 16 amino acids. The J segment lost 7 bases and the V segment lost 0 bases, leaving 10 bases of the junction unmatched. This chain's CDR3 is CASSLGLAADLNEQFF. The CDR3, as DNA: TGTGCCAGCAGCTTGGGGCTAGCGGCAGACCTTAATGAGCAGTTCTTC.

The rearrangement uses TRBV28 and TRBJ1-2; the match to TRBD1 covers 8 bases. Trimming removed 5 bases from V and 4 bases from J; junction bases left unmatched: 9. CDR3 length: 15 residues. Per germline, CDR1 MDHEN and CDR2 SYDVKM. CDR3 sequence reads: CASSMGTGRSYGYTF. The CDR3 DNA follows: TGTGCCAGCAGTATGGGGACAGGAAGATCCTATGGCTACACCTTC.

The CDR3 protein is CASNAQGAFYEQYF. The CDR3 DNA is TGTGCCAGCAACGCACAGGGGGCGTTCTACGAGCAGTACTTC. The rearrangement joins TRBV2 to TRBJ2-7; 9 bases fit TRBD1. V gave up 7 bases and J gave up 3 bases; unmatched junction bases: 7. Germline V gene lookup returns CDR1 SNHLY and CDR2 FYNNEI. The CDR3 is made up of 14 amino acids.

V gene TRBV19 combines with J gene TRBJ2-1, with TRBD1 identical over 7 bases. V trimming: 0 bases; J trimming: 2 bases; junction bases outside the gene matches: 1. The CDR3 extends over 15 amino acids. The germline CDR1 and CDR2 sequences are LNHDA and SQIVND (reference sequence). CDR3 loop: CASSIEGQPYNEQFF. For the CDR3, the DNA is TGTGCCAGTAGTATAGAGGGACAGCCCTACAATGAGCAGTTCTTC.

The chain is built from TRBV11-3 and TRBJ2-3; D remains unclear. The CDR3 runs 15 residues. V dropped 6 bases and J dropped 1 base, with 14 bases sitting between them. CDR1 SGHNT and CDR2 YENEEA come from the germline V gene. The CDR3 DNA is TGTGCCAGCAGTGCCTCTAGTGGGGGCACAGATACGCAGTATTTT. This gives the protein CASSASSGGTDTQYF.

V and J are TRBV5-5 and TRBJ1-2; D is unresolved. Trimming pared 2 bases from V and 5 bases from J, leaving 7 bases between. The CDR3 runs 12 residues. Germline loops: CDR1 SGHKS, CDR2 YYEKEE (reference sequence). The CDR3 region has the DNA TGTGCCAGCAGCTTCTCCGGATATGGCTACACCTTC. Amino acid sequence: CASSFSGYGYTF.

The gene calls are TRBV7-8 and TRBJ2-2; no reliable D call. The germline V and J ends were trimmed by 5 bases and 8 bases, with 15 bases remaining between them. The CDR3 totals 14 residues. Per germline, CDR1 SGHVS and CDR2 FQNEAQ. The CDR3 loop is CASSQGWVGGELFF. The CDR3 bases are TGTGCCAGCAGCCAAGGCTGGGTTGGAGGGGAGCTGTTTTTT.

The chain is built from TRBV28 and TRBJ2-3; a possible D gene is TRBD2 (5 bases). The CDR3 runs to 13 residues. V was pared by 8 bases and J by 3 bases, with 12 bases between. The germline V gene encodes CDR1 MDHEN and CDR2 SYDVKM. This CDR3 is CASVSPGTDTQYF. The CDR3 nucleotides are TGTGCCAGCGTTTCCCCGGGAACAGATACGCAGTATTTT.

The chain carries TRBV7-2 and TRBJ2-1, with a weak D call TRBD2 (6 bases). Germline loops: CDR1 SGHTA, CDR2 FQGNSA. CDR3 length: 17 residues. V was shortened by 6 bases and J by 7 bases, with 25 bases between the two germline ends. This CDR3 reads CASRKPGLSPIGNEQFF. DNA of the CDR3: TGTGCCAGCAGGAAACCGGGACTTAGTCCTATCGGGAATGAGCAGTTCTTC.

The chain uses TRBV7-2 and TRBJ2-1; D is possibly TRBD1 or TRBD2 (5 bases each). Germline CDR1 reads SGHTA; CDR2 reads FQGNSA. V was trimmed by 0 bases and J by 3 bases, leaving 15 bases between them. This CDR3 contains 17 residues. CDR3 DNA: TGTGCCAGCAGCTTAGCGCATCGGTGGGACGGCTACAATGAGCAGTTCTTC. Protein product: CASSLAHRWDGYNEQFF.

The chain combines TRBV28 with TRBJ1-6; D is possibly TRBD1 (5 bases). Germline V gene data show CDR1 as MDHEN and CDR2 as SYDVKM. The ends were cut back, 1 base at V and 6 bases at J, with 13 bases in the middle. This CDR3 has 16 amino acids. The CDR3 region is CASSLSGFRSNSPLHF. Here the CDR3 DNA reads TGTGCCAGCAGTTTATCAGGGTTTAGGAGTAATTCACCCCTCCACTTT. Combining the CDR3 with reference TRBV28 and TRBJ1-6 gives the whole variable domain DVKVTQSSRYLVKRTGEKVFLECVQDMDHENMFWYRQDPGLGLRLIYFSYDVKMKEKGDIPEGYSVSREKKERFSLILESASTNQTSMYLCASSLSGFRSNSPLHFGNGTRLTVT.

The chain links TRBV2 to TRBJ2-7, with TRBD2 as a possible D gene (5 bases). CDR1 and CDR2 (germline): SNHLY, FYNNEI. Deletions cut 6 bases from V and 4 bases from J, with 7 bases between. The CDR3 is 11 amino acids. CDR3 coding DNA: TGTGCCAGCAGGAGGGAGTACGAGCAGTACTTC. As protein: CASRREYEQYF.

The chain employs TRBV14 and TRBJ1-6, with 9 bases fitting TRBD1. Trimming cost V 1 base and J 5 bases; bases outside gene matches: 6. CDR1 is SGHDN and CDR2 is FVKESK in the germline V gene. The CDR3 runs to 17 residues. CDR3 region: CASSQGRGTGHNSPLHF. The DNA of the CDR3 is TGTGCCAGCAGCCAAGGACGCGGGACAGGGCATAATTCACCCCTCCACTTT.

The genes are TRBV5-1 and TRBJ2-1; tentative D call: TRBD2 (6 bases). From germline, CDR1 is SGHRS and CDR2 YFSETQ. The V gene lost 1 base and the J gene lost 3 bases, with 11 bases spanning the gap. The length of the CDR3 is 15 residues. CDR3 in amino acids: CASSLPLARYNEQFF. In DNA form, the CDR3 reads TGCGCCAGCAGCTTGCCGCTAGCGCGCTACAATGAGCAGTTCTTC.

This clone was counted once. The V call is TRBV7-9, the J call TRBJ2-3; D gene uncertain. Germline CDR1 and CDR2: SEHNR and FQNEAQ (reference sequence). This CDR3 is built from 13 residues. V shed 7 bases and J shed 3 bases, with 11 bases lying between them. The CDR3: CASNLQETDTQYF. The CDR3 bases are TGTGCCAGCAACTTGCAGGAAACAGATACGCAGTATTTT.

This chain joins TRBV13 and TRBJ2-2, with D perhaps given as TRBD1 or TRBD2 (5 bases each). The CDR3 runs 16 residues. V lost 5 bases and J 5 bases, leaving 18 bases between the germline ends. Germline V gene data show CDR1 as PRHDT and CDR2 as FYEKMQ (reference sequence). The CDR3 region has the DNA TGTGCCAGCAGCCCACGGGGCCTTACTAAGACCGGGGAGCTGTTTTTT. Amino acid sequence: CASSPRGLTKTGELFF.

V is TRBV5-6 and J is TRBJ2-1; 8 bases are shared with TRBD2. Germline trimming cut 4 bases from V and 3 bases from J; bases unmatched to any gene: 9. Per germline, CDR1 SGHDT and CDR2 YYEEEE. CDR3 length: 16 amino acids. As DNA, the CDR3 is TGTGCCAGCAGCAAAACTAGCGGCACCTTCTACAATGAGCAGTTCTTC. Translation gives CASSKTSGTFYNEQFF.

The chain has TRBV29-1 and TRBJ1-1; D uncertain. Germline-derived CDR1 and CDR2 are SQVTM and ANQGSEA. Trimming removed 0 bases at V and 1 base at J, with 9 bases between. The CDR3 sequence is 14 residues long. The CDR3 loop reads CSVEDRWGNTEAFF. DNA of the CDR3: TGCAGCGTTGAAGATCGGTGGGGGAACACTGAAGCTTTCTTT.

The chain recombines TRBV25-1 with TRBJ1-4; TRBD1 is a possible D gene (5 bases). Germline V gene lookup returns CDR1 MGHDK and CDR2 SYGVNS. This CDR3 comprises 15 residues. V lost 3 bases, J lost 7 bases, and 15 bases lay in between. CDR3 DNA sequence: TGTGCCAGCAGTGATGTAGGGAGGGGAGGTGAAAAACTGTTTTTT. Residues: CASSDVGRGGEKLFF.

The V and J genes are TRBV5-6 and TRBJ2-5; D is unclear. The CDR3 totals 13 residues. Germline V CDR1 and CDR2: SGHDT, YYEEEE. V was shortened by 0 bases and J by 9 bases, with 12 bases between the two germline ends. CDR3 residues: CASSLVLLAAQYF. In DNA, the CDR3 is TGTGCCAGCAGCTTGGTGTTGCTTGCGGCCCAGTACTTC.

CDR3 sequence (DNA): TGTGCCAGCGGAGCTGGGGGCAATCAGCCCCAGCATTTT. It codes for CASGAGGNQPQHF. This chain uses TRBV7-9 with TRBJ1-5; no clear D gene. Trimming pared 8 bases from V and 2 bases from J, leaving 10 bases between. CDR1 is SEHNR and CDR2 is FQNEAQ in the germline V gene (reference sequence). The CDR3 sequence is 13 residues long.

The J gene is TRBJ1-5, the V gene TRBV28, with unresolved D. The CDR3 runs to 15 residues. Trimming took off 3 bases at V and 0 bases at J, with 9 bases between the two ends. Looked up from germline, CDR1 is MDHEN and CDR2 is SYDVKM. The CDR3 spells CASSLLSYSNQPQHF. CDR3 sequence (DNA): TGTGCCAGCAGTTTGCTCAGCTATAGCAATCAGCCCCAGCATTTT.

The chain combines TRBV10-3 with TRBJ2-5, with a weak D call TRBD1 (7 bases). The germline CDR1 and CDR2 sequences are ENHRY and SYGVKD. V was clipped by 6 bases and J by 5 bases, with 16 bases between them. There are 14 residues in the CDR3. The CDR3 DNA sequence: TGTGCCATCAGCGCCCAGGGGGGTCGGGAGACCCAGTACTTC. Protein product: CAISAQGGRETQYF.

The chain links TRBV7-9 to TRBJ1-2, with 9 bases fitting TRBD1. The length of the CDR3 is 17 residues. Germline trimming cut 5 bases from V and 1 base from J; bases unmatched to any gene: 11. Looked up from germline, CDR1 is SEHNR and CDR2 is FQNEAQ (reference sequence). In nucleotides, the CDR3 is TGTGCCAGCAGCCCGTATACCGGGACAGGGAATAACTATGGCTACACCTTC. Protein sequence: CASSPYTGTGNNYGYTF.

With regard to this clone: Different DNA sequences within this sample yield the same CDR3. The CDR3 protein is CASSRTGGNTEAFF. The CDR3 DNA sequence: TGTGCCAGCAGTCGGACAGGAGGGAACACTGAAGCTTTCTTT. This chain links TRBV6-5 with TRBJ1-1; 7 bases are a match to TRBD1. The CDR3 contains 14 residues. V trimming: 5 bases; J trimming: 1 base; junction bases outside the gene matches: 4. CDR1 MNHEY and CDR2 SVGAGI come from the germline V gene.